The present T cell receptor (beta chain) was sequenced within a study of cytomegalovirus exposure and HLA in healthy donors (dated by TCRdb to 2016 to 2017). Study-wide context: In an earlier analysis of some 610 of the donors, 276 Gb of sequence data and about 110 million unique TCR beta sequences from 180 million or so T cells were reported. A separate validation cohort of more than 100 different subjects was used in addition to the 666-subject first cohort. Among the 398 genotyped donors, under 90% belonged to the genetic ancestry cluster associated with self-reported Caucasian donors. Using immunosequencing, the study profiled T cell repertoires from about 610 subjects and related those repertoires to cytomegalovirus serostatus. Donor age, sex, ethnicity and CMV serostatus were compiled together with the repertoire data. Every discovery cohort repertoire had been produced on one sequencing platform. Typing coverage differed by locus: A, B, C, DRB1 and DQB1 were typed in roughly 620-630 donors, DQA1 in about 510, DPA1 in 600 to 610, and DPB1 in just under 480. A later genetic analysis took genome-wide SNP genotypes for about 55% of the 666 donors and used that subset as a discovery cohort. Four or five DR-DQ haplotypes were handled as single units for association and clustering because linkage in the cohort was strong. HLA typing covered class I and class II loci at four-digit resolution. Rather than using new phenotypic data, the later analysis identified candidate immune exposures from TCR beta sequences and from how often those sequences occurred across donors. An earlier analysis of several hundred of the donors applied high-throughput TCR beta sequencing to assess whether each TCR beta V gene segment acted as functional or pseudogenic. High-throughput TCR immunosequencing, statistical association of individual TCRs with disease status, and machine learning were combined to predict cytomegalovirus infection status. An early release covering 500 to 750 HLA-typed donors comprised approximately 290 gigabases of sequencing data and around 80 million unique TCR sequences. The study aimed to test whether signatures of past pathogen exposure could be identified by cataloging public T cell receptors. To study patterns of TCR occurrence, a later analysis re-analyzed previously published TCR beta repertoires from more than 550 donors and added high-resolution HLA genotyping. Among approximately 370 genotyped donors of the cohort, an average of approximately 220,000 unique TCR beta nucleotide sequences was sequenced per donor, of which roughly 17% were non-productive.

This clone was recorded a few times. Its binding antigen is unknown. There are no base qualities to consult, and no much larger clone falls within one base. The library came from the immunoSEQ multiplex PCR assay. For the multiplex PCR, a mixture combining 60 forward primers for TCR Vbeta segments and 13 reverse primers for TCR Jbeta segments was used. A multiplex PCR assay on genomic DNA amplified the CDR3 region of rearranged TCR beta genes. The amplified TCR beta libraries were sequenced on the Illumina HiSeq System as 87-base-pair reads. The source study handled its data this way. Across the 500 to 700 repertoires, a later analysis counted approximately 83 million unique TCR beta chains, 8.5 million to 12 million of which were shared by at least two donors. To remove PCR and sequencing errors, raw reads were error-corrected and collapsed into unique sequences using a nearest-neighbor algorithm that merged closely related sequences. CDR3 sequences were aligned to IMGT reference sequences to assign V, D and J gene segments. Each retained sequence needed at least a six-nucleotide match to both a V gene segment and a J gene segment. A rearrangement was called productive if the CDR3 had no stop codons and remained in frame with V and J, and every other rearrangement was called non-productive. Following IMGT convention, CDR3 was defined as the stretch from the second conserved V-encoded cysteine up to the conserved J-encoded phenylalanine. In an earlier analysis of roughly 580 of the donors, sequences lacking an unambiguous match to a single V gene segment were excluded. In an earlier analysis of approximately 560 of the donors, a V segment was called functional when productive rearrangements were above 56.7%, and segregating when the standard deviation between donors exceeded 5%. To diagnose cytomegalovirus status from the catalog of TCR beta chain sequences, a statistical classification framework was built. V and J gene assignment, in a later analysis, came from comparing TCR nucleotide sequences with IMGT/GENE-DB human TR gene sequences. The TCRdist pipeline was used in a later analysis to assign CDR3 sequences and most-parsimonious VDJ recombination scenarios. In a later analysis, each TCR beta chain was defined by its CDR3 amino acid sequence together with its V-gene family, and reads lacking a unique V-gene family were excluded. In a later analysis, 450 to 600 highly shared, low-generation-probability nucleotide sequences were removed to address suspected cross-contamination and a sequencing artifact. In a later analysis, a clonal expansion index for each public chain was calculated from normalized within-repertoire ranks of inferred template counts. In a later analysis, generation probabilities were computed using a VDJ recombination model fitted to out-of-frame rearrangements, and the results were checked against IGoR. A later analysis scored TCR-TCR, TCR-HLA and TCR-CMV co-occurrence with hypergeometric tests, applying a repertoire-size bias correction to TCR pairs. In a later analysis, false discovery rates were estimated by permuting HLA or CMV assignments 20 times. A later analysis grouped co-occurring TCRs with DBSCAN, adding TCRdist sequence similarity when clustering within HLA-allele-positive subsets. Repertoires with fewer than 30,000 or more than 120,000 public chains were left out of co-occurrence clustering, as were about 5 repertoires with anomalous nucleotide sharing. Here the immuneACCESS table is served through TCRdb, limited to in-frame sequences with V and J called. Missing clones are a known gap in these copies; in checked studies unresolved V genes cover under half, and the rest lacks a known reason. D and trimming were read from the DNA, whereas the V and J calls and clone size are those reported in that table. The sample has 150,000 or so clones on record, under 85% of them singletons. The ten biggest clones cover about 2.8% of the sample.

V is clipped by 5 bases and J by 1 base, and the sequence between their germline boundaries is 15 bases long. Looking up the germline V gene (reference sequence) yields CDR1 SEHNR and CDR2 FQNEAQ. Counted from cysteine to phenylalanine, this CDR3 has 15 amino acids. Only CDR3 DNA remains: 45 bases, in frame from the first base. General study outcomes and caveats: According to a later genetic analysis, donors in an Asian-associated ancestry cluster had fewer N-insertions in productive TCRs than the approximately 710-donor mean. For the cohort, immune exposure information was limited to CMV serostatus. In a later analysis, HLA-associated TCR beta chains showed more clonal expansion and lower generation probabilities than non-associated chains that were equally common. It was suggested by the authors that the approach could potentially be generalized to other disease states and immunological phenotypes. A further reported finding was that TCR beta sequences accurately predicted the HLA-A and HLA-B alleles for most subjects in the first cohort. Roughly 15 rarely observed V segments, including chromosome 9 orphons, were excluded from the earlier analysis of several hundred of the donors because counts were too low. While some public TCRs were present in many individuals, most TCR sequences turned up only very rarely across donors. In the study, around 160 TCR beta chains were listed as associated with cytomegalovirus. Linkage disequilibrium might explain the correlated functional status among segregating V segments, but an unknown experimental factor could not be ruled out. In a later analysis, TCR association rates were found to vary across HLA loci, with the most associated TCRs seen for DRB1 alleles and the fewest for HLA-C alleles. Because the 87-base-pair reads could not distinguish some IMGT-functional V segments, including TRBV6-2 and TRBV6-3, those segments were excluded. According to a later analysis, most CMV-associated TCR beta chains appeared to be HLA-restricted, and the HLA associations seemed to be driven largely by CMV exposure. A later analysis reported that several top co-occurrence clusters appeared linked to parvovirus B19, influenza, CMV and Epstein-Barr virus. Because some donors lacked HLA typing at each locus, the association tests relied only on the typed subset. When HLA alleles, especially DR and DQ, strongly co-occurred, attributing TCR associations to individual alleles was difficult. The classifier was reported to diagnose cytomegalovirus status with high specificity and sensitivity in both the original and validation cohorts. A cluster of highly shared sequence variants was judged likely to be a technical artifact of the sequencing pipeline. In an earlier analysis of about 540 of the donors, most TCR beta V segments were observed in productive rearrangements about 87% or about 30% of the time, broadly matching IMGT annotations. At a false discovery rate of 0.05, a later analysis linked about 16,000 TCR beta sequences to specific HLA alleles. Presence/absence analyses assumed roughly uniform sequencing depth across donors, an assumption that may not hold. In a later genetic analysis, a missense DCLRE1C variant was associated with V-gene and J-gene trimming of TCR beta chains, and the association was replicated in an independent cohort. In this cohort, only TCR beta chains were sequenced, and detectable features were limited by the absence of alpha or paired-chain data. In vitro tests confirmed that a few of the cytomegalovirus-associated TCR beta chains recognize cytomegalovirus antigens.

The cohort consisted of 600 or so healthy bone marrow donors. At the time of sampling, all cohort members were nominally healthy, though unrecorded immune exposures were likely present. The donor tested CMV seronegative and was one of the 352 seronegative cohort members. A peripheral blood sample was provided by each donor, and peripheral blood mononuclear cells were used for TCR beta sequencing. The Qiagen DNeasy Blood Extraction Kit was used to extract genomic DNA from the blood cell samples. The sequencing sample was made of PBMCs. Recombination linked TRBV7-9 to TRBJ2-7, with TRBD1 perhaps the D gene, on 6 matching bases. This clonotype was obtained from a man between 18 and 29 years old in good health and CMV-seronegative. In nucleotides, the sequence is TGTGCCAGCAGCATTCTATTGGACAGTTCCTACGAGCAGTACTTC. Protein translation: CASSILLDSSYEQYF. With all but the CDR3 taken from the reference TRBV7-9 and TRBJ2-7 genes, the full variable domain is: DTGVSQNPRHKITKRGQNVTFRCDPISEHNRLYWYRQTLGQGPEFLTYFQNEAQLEKSRLLSDRFSAERPKGSFSTLEIQRTEQGDSAMYLCASSILLDSSYEQYFGPGTRLTVT.